These T cell receptor beta chains were read from a single sample in a study of vaccination and CD4 T cells after COVID-19. TCRdb recomputed calls from the PCR reads with MiXCR, one row per CDR3 protein. The sample lists about 8,100 distinct CDR3 sequences; approximately 30% were seen once. No antigens are known for them. Source material: CD4+ T cells from blood, cultured in vitro. These receptors came from a human donor in good health. The CDR3 runs from the conserved cysteine through the conserved F or W. A D gene is named only where the DNA matches it firmly. Not every row has a clone size; where given, it reads once, few, many or a size class.

J,D,V,size,DNA,CDR3
TRBJ2-3,.,TRBV28,few,TGTGCCAGCAGTTCCTCCGAGAGCGGGCGGGATACGCAGTATTTT,CASSSSESGRDTQYF
TRBJ1-4,TRBD1,TRBV20-1,few,TGCAGTGCTAGAGCGGGCAGGGGGGATGAAAAACTGTTTTTT,CSARAGRGDEKLFF
TRBJ1-1,.,TRBV7-8,medium-sized,TGTGCCAGCAGCATCGACAGGAACACTGAAGCTTTCTTT,CASSIDRNTEAFF
TRBJ2-7,.,TRBV5-6,.,TGTGCCAGCAGCTTTGGGGCAGTCGGCGAGCAGTACTTC,CASSFGAVGEQYF
TRBJ2-7,.,TRBV12-3/TRBV12-4,.,TGTGCCAGCAGCAGGGACCACGGGGAGCAGTACTTC,CASSRDHGEQYF
TRBJ2-5,.,TRBV28,few,TGTGCCAGCAGTTGGGGCCTTAGAGGGCAGCAAGAGACCCAGTACTTC,CASSWGLRGQQETQYF
TRBJ1-2,.,TRBV6-1,.,TGTGCCAGCAGGAAACAGGGTTTGAATGGCTACACCTTC,CASRKQGLNGYTF
TRBJ1-5,.,TRBV20-1,medium-sized,TGCAGTGCTAGAGATCCGGGGTCTGACCAGCATTTT,CSARDPGSDQHF
TRBJ2-7,.,TRBV6-2/TRBV6-3,.,TGTGCCAGCAGTTCCATGAGTCAGGGCCTCGGCGTTGACGAGCAGTACTTC,CASSSMSQGLGVDEQYF
TRBJ2-1,.,TRBV20-1,.,TGCAGTGCTAGAGTTGTGGGACCCGTGTACAATGAGCAGTTCTTC,CSARVVGPVYNEQFF
TRBJ2-3,TRBD2,TRBV7-2,.,TGTGCCAGCAGCTTCAGTCTAGCGGGAGATACGCAGTATTTT,CASSFSLAGDTQYF
TRBJ2-1,.,TRBV27,.,TGTGCCAGCAGTTTATGGGGGGACGGATACAATGAGCAGTTCTTC,CASSLWGDGYNEQFF
TRBJ1-1,TRBD1,TRBV6-2/TRBV6-3,.,TGTGCCAGCAGCAGGGACAGGGAAGCTTTCTTT,CASSRDREAFF
TRBJ1-5,.,TRBV20-1,medium-sized,TGCAGTGCTAGAGTCGGACAGAATCAGCCCCAGCATTTT,CSARVGQNQPQHF
TRBJ2-1,.,TRBV7-6,.,TGTGCCAGCAGCTTAGTTCTGGGTACGGGGGAGCAGTTCTTC,CASSLVLGTGEQFF
TRBJ1-2,TRBD1,TRBV20-1,medium-sized,TGCAGTGCTAGATCCGACAGGGCCTGGGGCTACACCTTC,CSARSDRAWGYTF
TRBJ1-6,.,TRBV10-3,.,TGTGCCATCAGTAACCGTCCACCATCCTATAATTCACCCCTCCACTTT,CAISNRPPSYNSPLHF
TRBJ1-5,TRBD1,TRBV6-5,.,TGTGCCAGCAGTTTACGACAGGGGATTTTGCAGCCCCAGCATTTT,CASSLRQGILQPQHF
TRBJ2-5,.,TRBV6-1,few,TGTGCCAGCGTGGGTGGGGGGGAGACCCAGTACTTC,CASVGGGETQYF
TRBJ2-7,TRBD1,TRBV5-1,.,TGCGCCAGCAGCTTGGCGTCGACAGGGGGCTCCTACGAGCAGTACTTC,CASSLASTGGSYEQYF
TRBJ1-2,TRBD1,TRBV6-1,few,TGTGCCAGCAGGGAACAGGGGGCCCTTAACTATGGCTACACCTTC,CASREQGALNYGYTF
TRBJ2-7,.,TRBV7-2,few,TGTGCCAGCAGCTTAGTTCCGATAATCTACGAGCAGTACTTC,CASSLVPIIYEQYF
TRBJ2-3,.,TRBV20-1,.,TGCAGTGCTAGTTCATGGACAGATACGCAGTATTTT,CSASSWTDTQYF
TRBJ1-2,.,TRBV20-1,medium-sized,TGCAGTGCTAGACGGGGAGCTAACTATGGCTACACCTTC,CSARRGANYGYTF
TRBJ1-2,.,TRBV19,few,TGTGCCAGTAGGTATACAGGAGCTAACTATGGCTACACCTTC,CASRYTGANYGYTF
TRBJ2-7,TRBD1,TRBV18,.,TGTGCCAGCTCACCGCACAGGGGGCTCTACGAGCAGTACTTC,CASSPHRGLYEQYF
TRBJ1-1,.,TRBV6-1,.,TGTGCCAGCGGGATCAGGGTTAACACTGAAGCTTTCTTT,CASGIRVNTEAFF
TRBJ1-2,.,TRBV5-4,.,TGTGCCAGCAGCTCTGACAGACATGGCTACACCTTC,CASSSDRHGYTF
TRBJ2-1,TRBD2,TRBV20-1,.,TGCAGTGCATCTGGACTAGCGGTACTTGTGGATGAGCAGTTCTTC,CSASGLAVLVDEQFF
TRBJ2-3,TRBD2,TRBV20-1,.,TGCAGTGCTAGAGACCTTAGCGGGAGACTCACAGATACGCAGTATTTT,CSARDLSGRLTDTQYF
TRBJ2-1,TRBD2,TRBV7-7,.,TGTGCTAGCAGCTCAAGCCAGCGGGGGTACAATGAGCAGTTCTTC,CASSSSQRGYNEQFF
TRBJ1-5,.,TRBV10-3,few,TGTGCCATCAGCCTCGGGGTTGGGCAGCCCCAGCATTTT,CAISLGVGQPQHF
TRBJ1-2,.,TRBV28,.,TGTGCCGGACGGGGTGGGGGAATGGGGGGCTACACCTTC,CAGRGGGMGGYTF
TRBJ2-3,TRBD2,TRBV20-1,few,TGCAGTGCTAGGACTAGCCCGGCCCCCACAGATACGCAGTATTTT,CSARTSPAPTDTQYF
TRBJ2-3,TRBD1,TRBV7-3,few,TGTGCCAGCAGCTTGGCCGGGACAGGGTTCGCAGATACGCAGTATTTT,CASSLAGTGFADTQYF
TRBJ1-1,.,TRBV7-2,few,TGTGCCAGCAGCTTACTCCCCCCGACTGGGACTGAAGCTTTCTTT,CASSLLPPTGTEAFF
TRBJ2-1,TRBD2,TRBV7-8,.,TGTGCCAGCAGCCAACTAGCGGGGGTCTACAATGAGCAGTTCTTC,CASSQLAGVYNEQFF
TRBJ2-7,TRBD1,TRBV10-3,.,TGTGCCATCAGTGAGTCGGTGGGACAGGGCAACGAGCAGTACTTC,CAISESVGQGNEQYF
TRBJ2-5,.,TRBV19,once,TGTGCCAGTAGTCCTCGCCCAGGGAGAGAGACCCAGTACTTC,CASSPRPGRETQYF
TRBJ1-5,.,TRBV19,.,TGTGCCAGTAGTCGGACAAGGCTGAATCAGCCCCAGCATTTT,CASSRTRLNQPQHF